This T cell receptor beta chain is drawn from a study of blood T cell repertoires in COVID-19. At the level of the study: Sources were T cells, B-cell-depleted T cells, or PBMCs; the material itself was cDNA or gDNA.

Trimming removed 4 bases from V and 3 bases from J, with 11 bases in between. The CDR3 sequence is 13 residues long. CDR1 and CDR2 (germline): SGHRS, YFSETQ. The authors' processing: Cell counts per sample came from amplifying reference gene primers. The protocol was immunoSEQ multiplex PCR, while the TCRdb copy is restricted to in-frame clones and leaves out a portion. V and J calls and clone size are as listed in that table; D and trimming were resolved from the DNA. The sample records more than 65,000 clones, nearly 80% being singletons. Sequences were obtained from peripheral blood. This TCR was sampled from a human donor in a cohort sampled during active COVID-19. This chain joins TRBV5-1 and TRBJ2-7; perhaps TRBD1 as D (6 bases). The CDR3 loop is CASSTTGNYEQYF. CDR3 nucleotides: TGCGCCAGCAGCACAACAGGGAACTACGAGCAGTACTTC.